This T cell receptor (beta chain) was captured by sequencing in a study of regulatory T cells in long-lasting Graves disease. Study results and caveats: Reduced TCR diversity was observed in persistent Graves' patients versus newly diagnosed patients. Accuracy was possibly reduced by small sample size. Whereas new patients shared about a thousand public clonotypes, persistent patients shared more, at about 3,000.

This clonotype was detected ten times or more. Its specificity is unknown. The V end lost 6 bases, the J end lost 4 bases, and 11 bases lay between the germline ends. The CDR3 runs to 13 residues. CDR1 is SNHLY, CDR2 FYNNEI, per germline. Indicated time point: persistent/refractory GD, antithyroid drugs over 5 years with positive TRAb. There was RNA extracted from PBMCs, and the TCR library was made from it. Through Arm-PCR of CDR3 regions and iRepertoire HTBI primers, TCR beta libraries were built. Study processing details: The samples included around 62 TRBV and some 14 TRBJ segments. One entry per CDR3 protein results from TCRdb running MiXCR on the multiplex PCR reads. TCRdb's processing, not the study's, gives the V and J calls here. This table holds roughly 500,000 distinct CDR3 sequences, roughly 22% found once.

The chain has TRBV2 and TRBJ2-3; D could derive from TRBD1 or TRBD2 (5 bases each). The starting material was peripheral blood mononuclear cells (PBMCs), obtained when the disease was refractory, from a patient treated with antithyroid drugs. The origin of this receptor is a female donor with Graves disease. The CDR3 is CASRRRESDTQYF. CDR3 nucleotides: TGTGCCAGCAGACGCAGGGAGTCAGATACGCAGTATTTT.